The 12 T cell receptor beta chains below were found in one sample sequenced in a study of blood T cell repertoires in COVID-19. The table came from immunoSEQ multiplex PCR; TCRdb's copy has only in-frame clones and leaves some out. The sample lists hundreds of thousands of clones; 75% to 90% were seen once. The sequencing input was PBMCs or T cells enriched from blood (not recorded which). These receptors came from a woman aged 35 to 49 who had recovered from COVID-19.

The J gene is TRBJ1-5, the V gene TRBV11-3; D not resolved. Trimming cost V 0 bases and J 6 bases, with 6 bases left between them. The CDR3 has 13 residues. CDR1 SGHNT and CDR2 YENEEA come from the germline V gene. The DNA of the CDR3 is TGTGCCAGCAGCTTAGATGGGAGTCAGCCCCAGCATTTT. It codes for CASSLDGSQPQHF. The complete variable domain, with remaining parts taken from reference TRBV11-3 and TRBJ1-5, reads EAGVVQSPRYKIIEKKQPVAFWCNPISGHNTLYWYLQNLGQGPELLIRYENEEAVDDSQLPKDRFSAERLKGVDSTLKIQPAELGDSAVYLCASSLDGSQPQHFGDGTRLSIL.

The genes are TRBV19 and TRBJ2-3; D is perhaps TRBD1 (5 bases). The length of the CDR3 is 18 residues. Trimming took off 3 bases at V and 2 bases at J, with 21 bases between the two ends. Germline V gene sequence: CDR1 LNHDA, CDR2 SQIVND (reference sequence). CDR3 sequence reads: CASSMARTSGPLTDTQYF. CDR3 in DNA: TGTGCCAGTAGTATGGCCCGAACGTCAGGGCCTCTCACAGATACGCAGTATTTT.

This clone was detected only a few times. V and J are TRBV5-4 and TRBJ1-2; the D gene is possibly TRBD1 (6 bases). The germline CDR1 and CDR2 sequences are SGHNT and YYREEE (reference sequence). V lost 0 bases and J lost 7, with 10 bases in between. The CDR3 runs 13 residues. CDR3 DNA sequence: TGTGCCAGCAGCTTGGCCCTCAGGGGTGGCTACACCTTC. Encoded protein: CASSLALRGGYTF. The full variable domain, with the rest looked up from reference TRBV5-4 and TRBJ1-2, is ETGVTQSPTHLIKTRGQQVTLRCSSQSGHNTVSWYQQALGQGPQFIFQYYREEENGRGNFPPRFSGLQFPNYSSELNVNALELDDSALYLCASSLALRGGYTFGSGTRLTVV.

This rearrangement joins TRBV19 to TRBJ2-6, with TRBD2 identical over 13 bases. CDR1 LNHDA and CDR2 SQIVND come from the germline V gene (reference sequence). The CDR3 contains 20 residues. Germline trimming cut 0 bases from V and 0 bases from J; bases unmatched to any gene: 5. CDR3 in DNA: TGTGCCAGTAGTATAGAAGGGACTAGCGGGATTCCCTCTGGGGCCAACGTCCTGACTTTC. This sequence encodes CASSIEGTSGIPSGANVLTF.

This clone was observed once. This chain links TRBV19 with TRBJ2-1, with 11 bases matching TRBD1. The trim removed 7 bases at V and 1 base at J, leaving 6 bases unmatched. Germline values: CDR1 LNHDA, CDR2 SQIVND (reference sequence). The CDR3 has 16 amino acids. CDR3 loop: CASTPDRGLSYNEQFF. As DNA, the CDR3 is TGTGCCAGTACCCCGGACAGGGGGCTGTCCTACAATGAGCAGTTCTTC.

The CDR3 region has the DNA TGTGCCAGCAGCCTAGGTCCGGCCCTTAGCTACGAGCAGTACTTC. It specifies CASSLGPALSYEQYF. V usage is TRBV7-3 and J usage is TRBJ2-7, with unresolved D. Germline V gene sequence: CDR1 SGHTA, CDR2 FQGTGA. The CDR3 consists of 15 residues. V was trimmed by 5 bases and J by 3 bases, leaving 17 bases between them.

This chain joins TRBV7-9 and TRBJ2-1, with 8 bases identical to TRBD2. The CDR3 covers 14 residues. Per the germline V gene, CDR1 is SEHNR and CDR2 is FQNEAQ (reference sequence). The V and J ends lost 2 bases and 6 bases, in that order; junction bases with no gene match: 3. The CDR3 loop reads CASSLSTSGNEQFF. The CDR3 nucleotides are TGTGCCAGCAGCTTAAGCACTAGCGGCAATGAGCAGTTCTTC.

The gene calls are TRBV30 and TRBJ1-1, with unresolved D. V shed 4 bases and J shed 8 bases, with 11 bases lying between them. In germline, CDR1 is GTSNPN, CDR2 SVGIG (reference sequence). This CDR3 comprises 11 residues. This CDR3 is CAWIGRSEAFF. CDR3 nucleotides: TGTGCCTGGATTGGCAGGTCCGAAGCTTTCTTT. Complete variable domain (other parts from reference TRBV30 and TRBJ1-1): SQTIHQWPATLVQPVGSPLSLECTVEGTSNPNLYWYRQAAGRGLQLLFYSVGIGQISSEVPQNLSASRPQDRQFILSSKKLLLSDSGFYLCAWIGRSEAFFGQGTRLTVV.

The chain combines TRBV20-1 with TRBJ1-2, with 12 nucleotides matching TRBD1. The V gene end was trimmed by 3 bases and the J gene end by 7 bases; junction bases not matched to a gene: 6. This CDR3 has 14 residues. The V gene's germline CDR1 is DFQATT and CDR2 SNEGSKA (reference sequence). CDR3 coding DNA: TGCAGTGCTAGTGGGACAGGGGGCGCGGGTGGCTACACCTTC. This codes for CSASGTGGAGGYTF.

V is TRBV24-1 and J is TRBJ2-7; 9 bases match TRBD1. The CDR3 length is 15 residues. In germline, CDR1 is KGHDR, CDR2 SFDVKD. V trimming: 7 bases; J trimming: 2 bases; junction bases outside the gene matches: 8. The CDR3 sequence is CATSTGGAKPYEQYF. The CDR3 DNA follows: TGTGCCACCAGCACAGGGGGCGCGAAGCCCTACGAGCAGTACTTC.

V is TRBV2 and J is TRBJ2-3, with 10 bases aligning to TRBD2. Germline V lookup: CDR1 SNHLY, CDR2 FYNNEI. The CDR3 has 13 amino acids. V trimming: 6 bases; J trimming: 9 bases; junction bases outside the gene matches: 6. In DNA, the CDR3 is TGTGCCAGCAGACCCACTAGCGGGATAACGCAGTATTTT. Translation gives CASRPTSGITQYF.

This chain connects TRBV6-6 to TRBJ1-5, with D possibly matching TRBD1 (5 bases). The CDR3 length is 12 residues. V was clipped by 11 bases and J by 7 bases, with 15 bases between them. In germline, CDR1 is MNHNY, CDR2 SVGAGI (reference sequence). CDR3 protein: CASRGDVQPQHF. Written as DNA, the CDR3 is TGTGCCTCCCGGGGGGATGTCCAGCCCCAGCATTTT.